This passage covers 6 T cell receptor beta chains from one sample sequenced in a study of blood T cell repertoires in COVID-19. The data were produced by immunoSEQ multiplex PCR, yet TCRdb's version contains in-frame clones alone and is incomplete. The profile shows more than 85,000 clones, roughly 86% of them singletons. Sequencing input: peripheral blood. The receptors were gathered from a man aged 35 to 55 with active or convalescent COVID-19.

The chain has TRBV30 and TRBJ2-2; 14 bases match TRBD2. The V gene's germline CDR1 is GTSNPN and CDR2 SVGIG (reference sequence). The V and J ends lost 4 bases and 6 bases, in that order; junction bases with no gene match: 10. The CDR3 contains 17 residues. The CDR3 loop reads CAWTRLAGGPSPGELFF. CDR3 sequence (DNA): TGTGCCTGGACAAGACTAGCGGGGGGGCCGAGTCCCGGGGAGCTGTTTTTT.

V is TRBV7-9 and J is TRBJ1-1; TRBD1 matches 9 bases. This CDR3 comprises 15 residues. V lost 2 bases and J lost 5; bases outside the gene matches: 6. CDR1 is SEHNR, CDR2 FQNEAQ, per germline (reference sequence). The CDR3: CASSLYVGQGTEAFF. The CDR3, as DNA: TGTGCCAGCAGCTTATATGTAGGACAGGGGACTGAAGCTTTCTTT.

The V and J genes are TRBV27 and TRBJ1-4; the D gene is possibly TRBD1 (6 bases). The germline V gene has CDR1 MNHEY and CDR2 SMNVEV (reference sequence). Deletions cut 8 bases from V and 8 bases from J, with 18 bases between. The CDR3 sequence is 14 residues long. Written as DNA, the CDR3 is TGTGCCAGCCGGGGGGCGGGCGTTGGGGAAAAACTGTTTTTT. Protein sequence: CASRGAGVGEKLFF.

The gene calls are TRBV27 and TRBJ2-7; D gene unclear. CDR3 length equals 13 residues. V was pared by 6 bases and J by 0 bases, with 9 bases between. The V gene's germline CDR1 is MNHEY and CDR2 SMNVEV (reference sequence). CDR3 amino acids: CASRPGLSYEQYF. In DNA, the CDR3 is TGTGCCAGCAGGCCGGGTCTCTCCTACGAGCAGTACTTC.

This rearrangement joins TRBV19 to TRBJ2-3; D may be TRBD1 (6 bases). V lost 5 bases to trimming and J lost 4 bases, with 13 bases between them. Germline CDR1 LNHDA, CDR2 SQIVND (reference sequence). This CDR3 is built from 14 residues. In DNA, the CDR3 is TGTGCCAGTAGTTACGACAGGACCTCAGATACGCAGTATTTT. It specifies CASSYDRTSDTQYF.

V is TRBV21-1 and J is TRBJ1-6; the D segment call TRBD1 is taken from the table without a DNA check. TRBV21-1 constitutes a pseudogene. The CDR3 is made up of 15 amino acids. The CDR3, as DNA: TGTGCCAGCAGCAAAGAGGGGATTATTAATTCACCCCTCCACTTT. It codes for CASSKEGIINSPLHF.